This TCR beta chain derives from a study of CD8 T cells in ankylosing spondylitis. V gave up 6 bases and J gave up 2 bases; unmatched junction bases: 10. CDR1 is MNHEY, CDR2 SVGAGI, per germline. The CDR3 consists of 15 residues. TCRdb re-analysed the 5' RACE reads in MiXCR, keeping a single row per CDR3 protein. Among 250,000 or so distinct CDR3 sequences listed, 20% to 30% were seen once. This TCR was recovered from a male donor with ankylosing spondylitis or in good health (not recorded which). Sequenced sample: blood, either unsorted or a sorted T cell fraction (not recorded which). The gene calls are TRBV6-5 and TRBJ2-7; TRBD1 matches 7 bases. The CDR3 region has the DNA TGTGCCAGCAGATATACAGGGGTCACTGCCTACGAGCAGTACTTC. It is translated as CASRYTGVTAYEQYF.